A single sample gave rise to the 11 T cell receptor beta chains below, sequenced in a study of shared clonotypes between healthy human individuals. Assay used: immunoSEQ multiplex PCR; TCRdb lists only in-frame clones, some missing. The sample holds fewer than 400,000 clones; approximately 79% are singletons and the top ten take under 13%. The sequencing sample was made of memory CD4+ T cells sorted from blood. Subset in this sample: CD45RA-negative fraction. Receptor source: a man aged 30-40 years in good health.

The chain links TRBV7-8 to TRBJ1-1; D perhaps matches TRBD1 (5 bases). V was cut by 5 bases and J by 1 base, with 11 bases left in between. This CDR3 spans 14 amino acids. The germline V gene encodes CDR1 SGHVS and CDR2 FQNEAQ. As DNA, the CDR3 is TGTGCCAGCAGCCTGTTCGGGACGAACACTGAAGCTTTCTTT. Residues: CASSLFGTNTEAFF.

This sequence joins TRBV7-8 and TRBJ1-5, with D perhaps matching TRBD1 (5 bases). The germline V and J ends were trimmed by 5 bases and 7 bases, with 12 bases remaining between them. CDR1 and CDR2 from the germline V gene are SGHVS and FQNEAQ. The CDR3 sequence is 13 residues long. CDR3 bases: TGTGCCAGCAGCCCAGGGTCCCAACAGCCCCAGCATTTT. It yields the protein CASSPGSQQPQHF.

CDR3 sequence: CASSYSRVQPQHF. The CDR3 DNA follows: TGTGCCAGCAGTTACTCTAGAGTTCAGCCCCAGCATTTT. The J gene is TRBJ1-5, the V gene TRBV6-5; no firm D call. The CDR3 has 13 residues. The V and J ends lost 0 bases and 6 bases respectively, with 6 bases between them. CDR1 and CDR2 from the germline V gene are MNHEY and SVGAGI.

This clone occurred once. The chain recombines TRBV4-1 with TRBJ2-7; no firm D call. This CDR3 is built from 13 residues. Germline V gene data show CDR1 as MGHRA and CDR2 as YSYEKL. The V end lost 1 base, the J end lost 5 bases, and 9 bases lay between the germline ends. The CDR3 region is CASSQVLRDEQYF. In nucleotides, the CDR3 is TGCGCCAGCAGCCAAGTTCTTAGAGACGAGCAGTACTTC.

The CDR3 region has the DNA TGTGCCAGCAGCCGTAGGACTAGCGGCACAGATACGCAGTATTTT. It encodes CASSRRTSGTDTQYF. This chain links TRBV7-2 with TRBJ2-3; TRBD2 matches at 9 bases. The trim removed 5 bases at V and 1 base at J, leaving 4 bases unmatched. Germline V gives CDR1 SGHTA, CDR2 FQGNSA. CDR3 length equals 15 residues.

The rearrangement joins TRBV10-2 to TRBJ2-1, with TRBD2 matching over 13 bases. V shed 7 bases, J shed 7 bases, and the junction held 1 base outside the gene matches. The germline V gene has CDR1 WSHSY and CDR2 SAAADI. The CDR3 totals 13 residues. This CDR3 reads CASTGLAGNEQFF. In nucleotides, the CDR3 is TGCGCCAGCACGGGACTAGCGGGAAATGAGCAGTTCTTC.

With respect to this clone: Other DNA sequences within the sample encode an identical CDR3. This rearrangement joins TRBV5-4 to TRBJ2-3; 8 nucleotides align to TRBD2. V dropped 4 bases and J dropped 0; count of bases not matched to a gene: 1. The CDR3 sequence is 14 residues long. Germline values: CDR1 SGHNT, CDR2 YYREEE (reference sequence). The CDR3, as DNA: TGTGCCAGCAGCCCTAGCGGGAGCACAGATACGCAGTATTTT. It specifies CASSPSGSTDTQYF. Filled out from reference TRBV5-4 and TRBJ2-3, the complete variable domain reads ETGVTQSPTHLIKTRGQQVTLRCSSQSGHNTVSWYQQALGQGPQFIFQYYREEENGRGNFPPRFSGLQFPNYSSELNVNALELDDSALYLCASSPSGSTDTQYFGPGTRLTVL.

About this clone itself: This CDR3 is also generated by other DNA sequences in the sample. The gene calls are TRBV4-1 and TRBJ2-7, with unresolved D. Germline-derived CDR1 and CDR2 are MGHRA and YSYEKL. V was shortened by 0 bases and J by 4 bases, with 7 bases between the two germline ends. The CDR3 contains 13 residues. In DNA form, the CDR3 reads TGCGCCAGCAGCCAAGAAGAAGGATACGAGCAGTACTTC. This translates into CASSQEEGYEQYF.

This rearrangement joins TRBV7-7 to TRBJ2-2; D is undetermined. CDR3 size: 13 residues. Trimming stripped 0 bases from V and 6 bases from J, with 5 bases between. Germline CDR1 reads SSHAT; CDR2 reads FNYEAQ (reference sequence). CDR3 coding DNA: TGTGCCAGCAGCTTAGCGCTTTCCGGGGAGCTGTTTTTT. The encoded protein is CASSLALSGELFF. Supplemented by reference TRBV7-7 and TRBJ2-2, the full variable domain reads GAGVSQSPRYKVTKRGQDVTLRCDPISSHATLYWYQQALGQGPEFLTYFNYEAQPDKSGLPSDRFSAERPEGSISTLTIQRTEQRDSAMYRCASSLALSGELFFGEGSRLTVL.

This clone turned up a few times. The V call is TRBV6-1, the J call TRBJ1-2; D is possibly TRBD1 (6 bases). This CDR3 comprises 15 residues. V lost 3 bases and J 2 bases, leaving 13 bases between the germline ends. In germline, CDR1 is MNHNS, CDR2 SASEGT. For the CDR3, the DNA is TGTGCCAGCAGTGAGCGACAGGCCATAAACTATGGCTACACCTTC. It yields the protein CASSERQAINYGYTF.

CDR3 sequence: CAIRVANYGYTF. The CDR3 DNA follows: TGTGCCATCCGGGTAGCTAACTATGGCTACACCTTC. The chain joins TRBV10-3 to TRBJ1-2, with D hard to call. Germline CDR1 ENHRY, CDR2 SYGVKD. This CDR3 comprises 12 residues. V lost 8 bases to trimming and J lost 0 bases, with 7 bases between them.